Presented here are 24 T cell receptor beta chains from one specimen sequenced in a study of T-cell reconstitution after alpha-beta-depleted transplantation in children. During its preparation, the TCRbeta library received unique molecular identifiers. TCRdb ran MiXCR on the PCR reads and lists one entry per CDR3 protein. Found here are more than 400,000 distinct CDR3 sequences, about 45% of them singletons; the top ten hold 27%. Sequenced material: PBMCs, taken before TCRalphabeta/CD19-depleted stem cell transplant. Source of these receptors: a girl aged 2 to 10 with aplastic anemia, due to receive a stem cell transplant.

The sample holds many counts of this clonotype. The CDR3 is CASSLAGSSNNEQFF. For the CDR3, the DNA is TGTGCCAGCAGTTTAGCCGGGTCGTCCAACAATGAGCAGTTCTTC. V gene TRBV12-3 or TRBV12-4 combines with J gene TRBJ2-1; the D is unclear. Deletions cut 0 bases from V and 5 bases from J, with 11 bases between. The CDR3 contains 15 residues.

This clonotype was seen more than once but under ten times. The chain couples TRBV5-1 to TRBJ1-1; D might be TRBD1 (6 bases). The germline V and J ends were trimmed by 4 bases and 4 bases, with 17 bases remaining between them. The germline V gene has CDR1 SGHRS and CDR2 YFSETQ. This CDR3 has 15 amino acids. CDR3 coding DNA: TGCGCCAGCAGCGAACAGGGTGCCTGGGGCACTGAAGCTTTCTTT. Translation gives CASSEQGAWGTEAFF.

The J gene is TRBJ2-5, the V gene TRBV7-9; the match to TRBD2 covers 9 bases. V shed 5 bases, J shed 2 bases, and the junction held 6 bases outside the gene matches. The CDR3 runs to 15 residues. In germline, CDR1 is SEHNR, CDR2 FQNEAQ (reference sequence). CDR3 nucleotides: TGTGCCAGCAGCCGTCAGACTAGCGGACAAGAGACCCAGTACTTC. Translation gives CASSRQTSGQETQYF.

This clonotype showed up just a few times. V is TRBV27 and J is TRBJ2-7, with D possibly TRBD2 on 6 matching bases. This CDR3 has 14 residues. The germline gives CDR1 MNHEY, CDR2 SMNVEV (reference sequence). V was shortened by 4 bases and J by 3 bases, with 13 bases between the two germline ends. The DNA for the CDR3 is TGTGCCAGCAGTTCGGGGGTAAATCTCTACGAGCAGTACTTC. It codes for CASSSGVNLYEQYF.

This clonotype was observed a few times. CDR3 nucleotide sequence: TGCGCCAGCAGTATGACTAGCGGGAGTGACGAGCAGTACTTC. Protein product: CASSMTSGSDEQYF. The V and J genes are TRBV5-1 and TRBJ2-7, with 12 bases that match TRBD2. V lost 5 bases to trimming and J lost 5 bases; unmatched junction nucleotides: 5. Germline CDR1 reads SGHRS; CDR2 reads YFSETQ. This CDR3 is 14 amino acids long.

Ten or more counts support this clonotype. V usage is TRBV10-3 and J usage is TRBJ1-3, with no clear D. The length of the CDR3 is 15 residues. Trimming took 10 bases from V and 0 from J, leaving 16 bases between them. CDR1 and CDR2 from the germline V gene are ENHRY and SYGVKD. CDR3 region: CATQEGSSSGNTIYF. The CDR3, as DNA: TGTGCCACCCAGGAGGGCTCTAGCTCTGGAAACACCATATATTTT.

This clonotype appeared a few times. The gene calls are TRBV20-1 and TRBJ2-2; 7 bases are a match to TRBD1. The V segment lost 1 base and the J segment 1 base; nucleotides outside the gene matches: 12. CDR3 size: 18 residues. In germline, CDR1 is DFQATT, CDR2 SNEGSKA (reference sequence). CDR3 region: CSARVWETGTVNTGELFF. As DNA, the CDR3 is TGCAGTGCTAGAGTATGGGAAACCGGGACAGTGAACACCGGGGAGCTGTTTTTT.

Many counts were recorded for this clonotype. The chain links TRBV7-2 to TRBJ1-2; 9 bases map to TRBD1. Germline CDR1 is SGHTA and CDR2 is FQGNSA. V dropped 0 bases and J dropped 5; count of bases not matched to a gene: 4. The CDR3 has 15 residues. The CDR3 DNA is TGTGCCAGCAGCTTAGCGGGACAGGGTTCGTATGGCTACACCTTC. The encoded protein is CASSLAGQGSYGYTF.

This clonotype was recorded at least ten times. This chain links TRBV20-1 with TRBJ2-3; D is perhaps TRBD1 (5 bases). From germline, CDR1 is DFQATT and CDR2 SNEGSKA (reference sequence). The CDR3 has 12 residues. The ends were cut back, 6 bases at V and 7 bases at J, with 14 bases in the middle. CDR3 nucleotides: TGCAGTGCAAGAACCAGGGTGAATACGCAGTATTTT. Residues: CSARTRVNTQYF.

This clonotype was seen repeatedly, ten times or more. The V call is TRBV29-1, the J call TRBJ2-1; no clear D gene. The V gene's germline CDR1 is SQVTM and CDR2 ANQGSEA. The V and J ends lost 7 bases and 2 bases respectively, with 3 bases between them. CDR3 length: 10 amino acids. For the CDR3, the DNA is TGCAGCGGGACCTACAATGAGCAGTTCTTC. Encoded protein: CSGTYNEQFF.

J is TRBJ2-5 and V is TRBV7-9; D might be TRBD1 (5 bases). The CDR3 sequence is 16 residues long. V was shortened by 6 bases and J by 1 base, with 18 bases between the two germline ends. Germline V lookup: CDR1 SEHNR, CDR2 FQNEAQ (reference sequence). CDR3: CASSSLESQGQETQYF. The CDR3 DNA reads TGTGCCAGCAGTAGCTTAGAATCTCAGGGCCAAGAGACCCAGTACTTC.

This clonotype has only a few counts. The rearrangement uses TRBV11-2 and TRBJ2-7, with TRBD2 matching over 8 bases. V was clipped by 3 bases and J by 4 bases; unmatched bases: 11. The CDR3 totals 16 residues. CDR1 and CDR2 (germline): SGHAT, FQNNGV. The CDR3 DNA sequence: TGTGCCAGCAGCTTTGGCAGCGGGAGCAGTATTTACGAGCAGTACTTC. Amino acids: CASSFGSGSSIYEQYF.

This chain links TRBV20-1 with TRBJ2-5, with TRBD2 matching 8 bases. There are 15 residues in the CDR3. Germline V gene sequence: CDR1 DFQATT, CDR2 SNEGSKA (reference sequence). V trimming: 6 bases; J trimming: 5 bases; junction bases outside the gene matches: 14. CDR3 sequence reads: CSAPGLAGLMETQYF. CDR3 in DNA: TGCAGTGCGCCGGGGCTAGCGGGCCTAATGGAGACCCAGTACTTC.

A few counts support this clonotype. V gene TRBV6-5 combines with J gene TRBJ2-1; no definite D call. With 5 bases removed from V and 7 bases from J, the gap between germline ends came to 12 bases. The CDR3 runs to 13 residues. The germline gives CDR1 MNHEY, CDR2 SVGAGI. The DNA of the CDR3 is TGTGCCAGCAGTCCGGCCCCCACGAATGAGCAGTTCTTC. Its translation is CASSPAPTNEQFF.

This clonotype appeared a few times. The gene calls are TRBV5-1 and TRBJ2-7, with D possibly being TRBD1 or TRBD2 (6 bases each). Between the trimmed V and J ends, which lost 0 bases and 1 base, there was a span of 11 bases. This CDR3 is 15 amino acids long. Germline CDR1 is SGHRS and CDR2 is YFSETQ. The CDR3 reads CASSLAGGLSYEQYF. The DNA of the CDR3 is TGCGCCAGCAGCTTGGCCGGGGGCCTATCCTACGAGCAGTACTTC.

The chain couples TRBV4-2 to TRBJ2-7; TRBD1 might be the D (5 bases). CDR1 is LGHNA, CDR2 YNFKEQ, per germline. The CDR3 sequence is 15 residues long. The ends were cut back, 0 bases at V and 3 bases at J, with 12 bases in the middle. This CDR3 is CASSQDKYQGYEQYF. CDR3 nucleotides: TGTGCCAGCAGCCAAGACAAGTACCAGGGCTACGAGCAGTACTTC.

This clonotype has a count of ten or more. Here the CDR3 reads CSAPGQGRNEQFF. CDR3 DNA: TGCAGTGCCCCGGGACAGGGACGCAATGAGCAGTTCTTC. The chain uses TRBV20-1 and TRBJ2-1, with TRBD1 matching over 9 bases. This CDR3 comprises 13 residues. The trim removed 6 bases at V and 6 bases at J, leaving 6 bases unmatched. CDR1 DFQATT and CDR2 SNEGSKA come from the germline V gene (reference sequence).

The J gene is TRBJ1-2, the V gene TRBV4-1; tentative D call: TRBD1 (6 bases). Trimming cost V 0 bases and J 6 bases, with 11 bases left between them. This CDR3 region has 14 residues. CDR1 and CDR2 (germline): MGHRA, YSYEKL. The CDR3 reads CASSQDLPGDGYTF. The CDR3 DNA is TGCGCCAGCAGCCAAGATCTGCCAGGGGATGGCTACACCTTC.

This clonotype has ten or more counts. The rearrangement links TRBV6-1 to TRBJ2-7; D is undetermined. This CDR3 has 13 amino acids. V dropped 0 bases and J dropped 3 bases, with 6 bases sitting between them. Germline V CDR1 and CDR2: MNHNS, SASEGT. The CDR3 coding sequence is TGTGCCAGCAGTGAAGCCCACCGCTACGAGCAGTACTTC. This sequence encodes CASSEAHRYEQYF.

CDR3 sequence reads: CSGGAAGSEAFF. In DNA form, the CDR3 reads TGCAGTGGGGGAGCGGCGGGATCGGAAGCTTTCTTT. The chain recombines TRBV20-1 with TRBJ1-1; D gene ambiguous. V lost 7 bases, J lost 8 bases, and 17 bases lay in between. Germline lookup yields CDR1 DFQATT and CDR2 SNEGSKA (reference sequence). CDR3 length: 12 amino acids.

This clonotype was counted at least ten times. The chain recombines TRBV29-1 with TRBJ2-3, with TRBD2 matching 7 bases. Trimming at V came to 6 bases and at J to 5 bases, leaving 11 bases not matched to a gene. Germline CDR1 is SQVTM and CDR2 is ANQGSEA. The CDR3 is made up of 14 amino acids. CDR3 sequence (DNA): TGCAGCGTCACACGTGGCGGGAGTCAAGATACGCAGTATTTT. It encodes CSVTRGGSQDTQYF.

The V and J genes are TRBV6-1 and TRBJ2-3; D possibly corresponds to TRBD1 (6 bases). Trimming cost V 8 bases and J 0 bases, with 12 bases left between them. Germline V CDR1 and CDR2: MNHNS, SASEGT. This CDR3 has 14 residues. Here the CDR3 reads CASEWGQSTDTQYF. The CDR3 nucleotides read TGTGCCAGCGAGTGGGGACAAAGCACAGATACGCAGTATTTT.

Here the CDR3 reads CASSYSQGGGNTIYF. In nucleotides, the CDR3 is TGTGCCAGCAGTTACTCCCAGGGAGGTGGAAACACCATATATTTT. V gene TRBV6-5 combines with J gene TRBJ1-3, with a weak D call TRBD1 (5 bases). The germline gives CDR1 MNHEY, CDR2 SVGAGI. Trimming pared 0 bases from V and 3 bases from J, leaving 9 bases between. The CDR3 has 15 residues.

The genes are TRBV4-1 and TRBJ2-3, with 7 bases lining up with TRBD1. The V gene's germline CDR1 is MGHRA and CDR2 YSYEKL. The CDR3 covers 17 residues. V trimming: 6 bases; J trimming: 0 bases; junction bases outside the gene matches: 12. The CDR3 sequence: CASRKETGLLSTDTQYF. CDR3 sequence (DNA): TGCGCCAGCAGGAAAGAGACAGGGCTACTAAGCACAGATACGCAGTATTTT.